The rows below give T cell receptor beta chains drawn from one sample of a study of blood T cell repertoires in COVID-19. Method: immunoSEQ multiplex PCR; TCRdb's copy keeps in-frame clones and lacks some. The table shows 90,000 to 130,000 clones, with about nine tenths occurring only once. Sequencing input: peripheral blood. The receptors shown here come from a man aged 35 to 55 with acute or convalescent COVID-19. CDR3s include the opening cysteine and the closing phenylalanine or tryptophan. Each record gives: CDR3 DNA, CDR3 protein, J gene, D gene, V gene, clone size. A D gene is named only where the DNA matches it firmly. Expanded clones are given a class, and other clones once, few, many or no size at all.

DNA: TGTGCCAGCAGCGCGGGACAGGGGGACTATCAGCCCCAGCATTTT
CDR3: CASSAGQGDYQPQHF
J: TRBJ1-5
D: TRBD1
V: TRBV9
size: NA

DNA: TGTGCCAGCAGCGTAAGGCCGGGGGTGGGCACTGAAGCTTTCTTT
CDR3: CASSVRPGVGTEAFF
J: TRBJ1-1
D: NA
V: TRBV9
size: once

DNA: TGCAGCGTCGACGCCGGGACCGCGGGGTATGGCTACACCTTC
CDR3: CSVDAGTAGYGYTF
J: TRBJ1-2
D: NA
V: TRBV29-1
size: NA

DNA: TGTGCCAGCAGCCCGAGGGGGCCCGGGGAGCTGTTTTTT
CDR3: CASSPRGPGELFF
J: TRBJ2-2
D: TRBD1
V: TRBV9
size: NA

DNA: TGTGCCTGGAGTGTACAAAATTTTCGATTTGCAACTAATGAAAAACTGTTTTTT
CDR3: CAWSVQNFRFATNEKLFF
J: TRBJ1-4
D: NA
V: TRBV30
size: NA

DNA: TGTGCCAGCTCGCCCCCGGGAGACAAATATGGCTACACCTTC
CDR3: CASSPPGDKYGYTF
J: TRBJ1-2
D: NA
V: TRBV2
size: NA

DNA: TGTGCCAGCAGCTTAGACGGGAGTGCGGTAGATACGCAGTATTTT
CDR3: CASSLDGSAVDTQYF
J: TRBJ2-3
D: NA
V: TRBV5-6
size: NA

DNA: TGCGCCAGCAGCTTGGGCGAGGGTCCAGATACGCAGTATTTT
CDR3: CASSLGEGPDTQYF
J: TRBJ2-3
D: NA
V: TRBV5-1
size: NA

DNA: TGTGCCAGCAGCGAGACAGCTTCCATGAACACTGAAGCTTTCTTT
CDR3: CASSETASMNTEAFF
J: TRBJ1-1
D: NA
V: TRBV9
size: NA

DNA: TGTGCCAGCAGCACAGCCTACAATGAGCAGTTCTTC
CDR3: CASSTAYNEQFF
J: TRBJ2-1
D: NA
V: TRBV12-3/TRBV12-4
size: NA

DNA: TGTGCCAGCAGTACCTCAACAGGATTAGGCTACACCTTC
CDR3: CASSTSTGLGYTF
J: TRBJ1-2
D: NA
V: TRBV12-3/TRBV12-4
size: NA

DNA: TGTGCCAGTAGTATAGATGGGGAACGGGGTCAGCCCCAGCATTTT
CDR3: CASSIDGERGQPQHF
J: TRBJ1-5
D: NA
V: TRBV19
size: NA

DNA: TGTGCCTGGAGTCACGGGAATAGCAATCAGCCCCAGCATTTT
CDR3: CAWSHGNSNQPQHF
J: TRBJ1-5
D: NA
V: TRBV30
size: once

DNA: TGTGCCAGTACGCCCCAGGGGGTAGGGGGCTACACCTTC
CDR3: CASTPQGVGGYTF
J: TRBJ1-2
D: TRBD1
V: TRBV19
size: NA

DNA: TGTGCCAGCAGTCCGGGACAGAACACTGAAGCTTTCTTT
CDR3: CASSPGQNTEAFF
J: TRBJ1-1
D: NA
V: TRBV6-5
size: NA

DNA: TGTGCCAGCAGCGGGACTAGCGGGAGGGCAGATACGCAGTATTTT
CDR3: CASSGTSGRADTQYF
J: TRBJ2-3
D: TRBD2
V: TRBV5-4
size: NA

DNA: TGCGCCAGCAGCCCTGAGGCCTCTGGAAACACCATATATTTT
CDR3: CASSPEASGNTIYF
J: TRBJ1-3
D: NA
V: TRBV10-1
size: NA

DNA: TGTGCCAGCAGCCATTGGGGAGGAAGCACTGAAGCTTTCTTT
CDR3: CASSHWGGSTEAFF
J: TRBJ1-1
D: NA
V: TRBV7-2
size: NA

DNA: TGTGCCAGTAGTATGTCATGGGGACAGGGAAATCAGCCCCAGCATTTT
CDR3: CASSMSWGQGNQPQHF
J: TRBJ1-5
D: TRBD1
V: TRBV19
size: few

DNA: TGTGCCAGTAGTATCGGGGGACAGGGAGACCATCAGCCCCAGCATTTT
CDR3: CASSIGGQGDHQPQHF
J: TRBJ1-5
D: TRBD1
V: TRBV19
size: NA

DNA: TGTGCCACCAGTGATTCGGGACAGCCTACGGATCAGCCCCAGCATTTT
CDR3: CATSDSGQPTDQPQHF
J: TRBJ1-5
D: TRBD1
V: TRBV24-1
size: few

DNA: TGTGCCAGCAGTTACCAGGGGTCAGATACGCAGTATTTT
CDR3: CASSYQGSDTQYF
J: TRBJ2-3
D: NA
V: TRBV6-5
size: NA

DNA: TGTGCCAGTAGTACCGGGACTAGCGGGGGTGGAGGGCAGTTCTTC
CDR3: CASSTGTSGGGGQFF
J: TRBJ2-1
D: TRBD2
V: TRBV19
size: NA

DNA: TGCGCCAGCAGCCCCCGGCAGGGGCCAGATACGCAGTATTTT
CDR3: CASSPRQGPDTQYF
J: TRBJ2-3
D: NA
V: TRBV5-1
size: NA

DNA: TGTGCCAGCAGTATACAGCTAAACTATGGCTACACCTTC
CDR3: CASSIQLNYGYTF
J: TRBJ1-2
D: NA
V: TRBV6-2/TRBV6-3
size: NA

DNA: TGTGCCAGCAGCTTAACGGGACTAGCGGGAGGAGTGGACGAGCAGTACTTC
CDR3: CASSLTGLAGGVDEQYF
J: TRBJ2-7
D: TRBD2
V: TRBV11-2
size: NA

DNA: TGTGCCAGCAGCCAACAGGTGGGTCAGCCCCAGCATTTT
CDR3: CASSQQVGQPQHF
J: TRBJ1-5
D: NA
V: TRBV3-1/TRBV3-2
size: NA

DNA: TGTGCCAGCAGTTACGCAGGAAACTCTGGAAACACCATATATTTT
CDR3: CASSYAGNSGNTIYF
J: TRBJ1-3
D: NA
V: TRBV6-5
size: NA

DNA: TGTGCCAGTAGCTCGGCAGGGGTAGGGGAAAAACTGTTTTTT
CDR3: CASSSAGVGEKLFF
J: TRBJ1-4
D: NA
V: TRBV19
size: NA

DNA: TGTGCCAGCAGCTTCAGTCCCGTAAACACTGAAGCTTTCTTT
CDR3: CASSFSPVNTEAFF
J: TRBJ1-1
D: NA
V: TRBV7-3
size: NA

DNA: TGTGCCAGCAGCCCACCGGGACAGGGGTACACTGAAGCTTTCTTT
CDR3: CASSPPGQGYTEAFF
J: TRBJ1-1
D: TRBD1
V: TRBV5-4
size: few

DNA: TGTGCCAGCAGCTTACTCGGGACAGGGCTTCTCTATGGCTACACCTTC
CDR3: CASSLLGTGLLYGYTF
J: TRBJ1-2
D: TRBD1
V: TRBV7-9
size: NA

DNA: TGTGCCAGCAGCAGCGACAGAAATTCACCCCTCCACTTT
CDR3: CASSSDRNSPLHF
J: TRBJ1-6
D: NA
V: TRBV6-5
size: few

DNA: TGTGCCTGGAGTGTTGGAGGTGGCGGCTACACCTTC
CDR3: CAWSVGGGGYTF
J: TRBJ1-2
D: NA
V: TRBV30
size: NA

DNA: TGCGCCAGCAGCCACGGGGGGGGGACTGAAGCTTTCTTT
CDR3: CASSHGGGTEAFF
J: TRBJ1-1
D: NA
V: TRBV4-3
size: NA

DNA: TGTGCCAGCAGCTTAGGGGCCACTAGCGGGAGTTACGAGCAGTACTTC
CDR3: CASSLGATSGSYEQYF
J: TRBJ2-7
D: TRBD2
V: TRBV7-6
size: NA

DNA: TGTGCCAGTAGTATAGTTAAGGCAGGGTTCGATGAGCAGTTCTTC
CDR3: CASSIVKAGFDEQFF
J: TRBJ2-1
D: NA
V: TRBV19
size: NA

DNA: TGTGCCTGGAGGACAGGGGTTTCTTCTGAAGCTTTCTTT
CDR3: CAWRTGVSSEAFF
J: TRBJ1-1
D: TRBD1
V: TRBV30
size: few

DNA: TGTGCCATCGGCCCGAGCACAGATACGCAGTATTTT
CDR3: CAIGPSTDTQYF
J: TRBJ2-3
D: NA
V: TRBV10-3
size: large

DNA: TGCGCCAGCAGTCCCATGGGACAGGGCTCCTATAATTCACCCCTCCACTTT
CDR3: CASSPMGQGSYNSPLHF
J: TRBJ1-6
D: TRBD1
V: TRBV5-1
size: NA

DNA: TGTGCCAGTAGTCACCGGGACAGGGACTCTGAAGCTTTCTTT
CDR3: CASSHRDRDSEAFF
J: TRBJ1-1
D: TRBD1
V: TRBV19
size: NA